This T cell receptor beta chain comes out of a study of blood T cell repertoires in COVID-19. This clone was counted a few times. An end of the junction differs from the germline gene, which may be a read error. The CDR3 sequence is 12 residues long. CDR1 and CDR2 (germline): SGHKS, YYEKEE (reference sequence). Produced via immunoSEQ multiplex PCR; TCRdb's table is partial and in-frame only. The data contain 150,000 or so clones, 80% of them seen just once; the ten biggest clones take up 0.5% to 0.65%. This clonotype was obtained from a man between 60 and 75 years old with acute or convalescent COVID-19. Sequenced sample: peripheral blood. The chain combines TRBV5-5 with TRBJ2-1; tentative D call: TRBD2 (6 bases). DNA for the CDR3: TGTGCCAGCAGCTCGGAAGGAGGGAGGTTCCTCTTC. This gives the protein CASSSEGGRFLF.